This T cell receptor (beta chain) was sequenced in a study of early T cells in non-severe SARS-CoV-2 infection. Each single cDNA molecule received a unique molecular identifier. TCRdb reprocessed the 5' RACE reads via MiXCR and lists one record per CDR3 protein. The sample records roughly 100,000 distinct CDR3 sequences, 13% being singletons. Per germline, CDR1 MDHEN and CDR2 SYDVKM. The CDR3 sequence is 17 residues long. Trimming removed 2 bases from V and 2 bases from J; junction bases left unmatched: 11. In its sample, this clonotype was seen many times. Sequences were obtained from whole blood. This chain links TRBV28 with TRBJ2-7, with 8 bases aligning to TRBD2. This receptor was identified in an adult who was a healthcare worker with PCR-confirmed SARS-CoV-2 infection or an uninfected control (not recorded which). The CDR3 DNA reads TGTGCCAGCAGTTTAGTCGAGGTTAGCGGGGAACCCTACGAGCAGTACTTC. Amino acid sequence: CASSLVEVSGEPYEQYF.